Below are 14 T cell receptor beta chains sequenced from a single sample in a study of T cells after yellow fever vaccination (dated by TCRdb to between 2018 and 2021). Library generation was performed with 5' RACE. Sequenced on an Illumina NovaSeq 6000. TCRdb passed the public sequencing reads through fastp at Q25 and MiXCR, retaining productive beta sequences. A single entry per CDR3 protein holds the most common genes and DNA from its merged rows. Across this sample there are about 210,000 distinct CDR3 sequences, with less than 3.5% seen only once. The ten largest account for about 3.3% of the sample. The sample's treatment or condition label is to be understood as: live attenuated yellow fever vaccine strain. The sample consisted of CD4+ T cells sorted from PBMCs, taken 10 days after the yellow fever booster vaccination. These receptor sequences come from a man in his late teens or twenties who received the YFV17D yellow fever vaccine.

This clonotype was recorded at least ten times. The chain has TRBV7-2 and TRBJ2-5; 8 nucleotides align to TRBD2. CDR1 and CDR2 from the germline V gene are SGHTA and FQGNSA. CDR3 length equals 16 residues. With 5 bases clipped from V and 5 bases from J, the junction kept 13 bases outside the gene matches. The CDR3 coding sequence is TGTGCCAGCAGCCCCCCTGGCTCGGGGGGGCGGGAGACCCAGTACTTC. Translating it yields CASSPPGSGGRETQYF.

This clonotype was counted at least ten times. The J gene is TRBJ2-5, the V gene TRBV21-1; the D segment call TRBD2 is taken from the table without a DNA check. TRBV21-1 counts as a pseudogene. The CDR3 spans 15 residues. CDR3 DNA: TGTGCCAGCAGCAGTACAGGGAGGGGTCAAGAGACCCAGTACTTC. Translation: CASSSTGRGQETQYF.

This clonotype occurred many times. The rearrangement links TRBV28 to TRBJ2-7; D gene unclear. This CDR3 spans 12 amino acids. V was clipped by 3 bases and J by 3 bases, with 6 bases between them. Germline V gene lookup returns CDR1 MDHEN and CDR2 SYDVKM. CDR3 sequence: CASSFKGYEQYF. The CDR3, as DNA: TGTGCCAGCAGTTTCAAGGGCTACGAGCAGTACTTC. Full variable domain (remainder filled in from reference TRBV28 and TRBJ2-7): DVKVTQSSRYLVKRTGEKVFLECVQDMDHENMFWYRQDPGLGLRLIYFSYDVKMKEKGDIPEGYSVSREKKERFSLILESASTNQTSMYLCASSFKGYEQYFGPGTRLTVT.

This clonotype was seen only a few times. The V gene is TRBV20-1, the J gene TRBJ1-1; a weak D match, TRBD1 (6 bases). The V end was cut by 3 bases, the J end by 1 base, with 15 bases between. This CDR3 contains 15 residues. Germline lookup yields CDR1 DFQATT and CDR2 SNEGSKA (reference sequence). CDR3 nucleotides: TGCAGTGCTAGCGTCGGGGGCAGGGGGAACACTGAAGCTTTCTTT. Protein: CSASVGGRGNTEAFF.

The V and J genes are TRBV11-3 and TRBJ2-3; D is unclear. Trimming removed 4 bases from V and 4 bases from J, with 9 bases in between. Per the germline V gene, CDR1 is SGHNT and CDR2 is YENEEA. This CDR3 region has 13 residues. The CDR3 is CASSSRIADTQYF. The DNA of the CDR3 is TGTGCCAGCAGCTCCAGAATCGCAGATACGCAGTATTTT.

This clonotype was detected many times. CDR3 in amino acids: CASSQAEQDPNYGYTF. CDR3 bases: TGCGCCAGCAGCCAAGCGGAGCAGGATCCTAACTATGGCTACACCTTC. The V call is TRBV4-3, the J call TRBJ1-2; D is unclear. Per the germline V gene, CDR1 is LGHNA and CDR2 is YSLEER. The germline V and J ends were trimmed by 1 base and 0 bases, with 12 bases remaining between them. The CDR3 spans 16 residues.

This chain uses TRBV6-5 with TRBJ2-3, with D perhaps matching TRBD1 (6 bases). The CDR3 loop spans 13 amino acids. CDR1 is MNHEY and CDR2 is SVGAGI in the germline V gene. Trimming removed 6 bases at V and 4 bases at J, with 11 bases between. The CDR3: CASRRQAADTQYF. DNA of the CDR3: TGTGCCAGCAGGAGACAGGCCGCAGATACGCAGTATTTT.

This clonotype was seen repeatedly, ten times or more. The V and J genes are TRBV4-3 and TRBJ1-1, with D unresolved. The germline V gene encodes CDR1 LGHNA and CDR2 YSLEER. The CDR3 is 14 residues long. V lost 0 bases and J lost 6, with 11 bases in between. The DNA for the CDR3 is TGCGCCAGCAGCCAAGATCTCGGGAGGGCTGAAGCTTTCTTT. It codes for CASSQDLGRAEAFF.

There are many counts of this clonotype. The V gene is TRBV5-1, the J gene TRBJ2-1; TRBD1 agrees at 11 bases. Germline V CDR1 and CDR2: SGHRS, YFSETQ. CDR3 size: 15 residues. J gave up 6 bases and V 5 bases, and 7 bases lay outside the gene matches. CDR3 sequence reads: CASRESGTGGNEQFF. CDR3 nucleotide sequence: TGCGCCAGCAGGGAATCCGGGACAGGGGGCAATGAGCAGTTCTTC.

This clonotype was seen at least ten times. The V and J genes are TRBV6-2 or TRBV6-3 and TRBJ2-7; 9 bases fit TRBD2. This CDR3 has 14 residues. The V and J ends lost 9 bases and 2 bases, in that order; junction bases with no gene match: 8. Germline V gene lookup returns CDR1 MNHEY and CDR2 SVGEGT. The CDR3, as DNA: TGTGCCAGTGGGATAGCGGGGGCCACCTACGAGCAGTACGTC. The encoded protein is CASGIAGATYEQYV.

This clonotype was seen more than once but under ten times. CDR3 region: CATIRQGATDTQYF. The CDR3 DNA reads TGTGCCACCATAAGACAGGGGGCTACAGATACGCAGTATTTT. This chain uses TRBV6-2 or TRBV6-3 with TRBJ2-3; 10 bases agree with TRBD1. The CDR3 runs to 14 residues. CDR1 MNHEY and CDR2 SVGEGT come from the germline V gene. Trimming took 10 bases from V and 3 from J; bases not matched to a gene: 7.

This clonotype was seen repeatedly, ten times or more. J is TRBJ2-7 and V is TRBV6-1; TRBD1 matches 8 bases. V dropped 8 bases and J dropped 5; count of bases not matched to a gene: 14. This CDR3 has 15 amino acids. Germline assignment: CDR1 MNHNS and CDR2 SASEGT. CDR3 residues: CASASWSAGGHEQYV. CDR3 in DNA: TGTGCCAGCGCCTCTTGGTCGGCAGGGGGCCACGAGCAGTACGTC.

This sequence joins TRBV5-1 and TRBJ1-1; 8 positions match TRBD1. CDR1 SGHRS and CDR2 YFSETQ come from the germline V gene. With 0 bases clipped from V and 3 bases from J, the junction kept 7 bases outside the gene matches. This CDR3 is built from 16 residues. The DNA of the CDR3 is TGCGCCAGCAGCTTGGCCACGGACAGGGAGGACACTGAAGCTTTCTTT. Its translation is CASSLATDREDTEAFF.

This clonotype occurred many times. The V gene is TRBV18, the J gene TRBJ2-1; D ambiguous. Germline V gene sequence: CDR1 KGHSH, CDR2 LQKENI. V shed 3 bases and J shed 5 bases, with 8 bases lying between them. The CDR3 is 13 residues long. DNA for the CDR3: TGTGCCAGCTCACCCTTCCCCGACAATGAGCAGTTCTTC. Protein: CASSPFPDNEQFF. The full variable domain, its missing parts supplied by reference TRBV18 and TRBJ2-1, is NAGVMQNPRHLVRRRGQEARLRCSPMKGHSHVYWYRQLPEEGLKFMVYLQKENIIDESGMPKERFSAEFPKEGPSILRIQQVVRGDSAAYFCASSPFPDNEQFFGPGTRLTVL.